Each of the 14 T cell receptor beta chains below was sequenced from the same sample in a study of identical twins. TCRdb reprocessed the 5' RACE reads via MiXCR and lists one record per CDR3 protein. This sample carries roughly 240,000 distinct CDR3 sequences, 6% to 8.5% of them seen once, and the ten largest clones take less than 6.5%. The data also belong to a second study, concerning yellow fever vaccine responses in identical twins.

Specimen: CD8+ T cells sorted from blood. The source is a woman aged 18-29 years in good health.

The rearrangement joins TRBV10-3 to TRBJ2-1; 8 bases align to TRBD2. Germline V gene sequence: CDR1 ENHRY, CDR2 SYGVKD. J was trimmed by 5 bases and V by 4 bases; bases with no gene match: 7. The length of the CDR3 is 15 residues. This chain's CDR3 is CAISALAGSNNEQFF. The CDR3 nucleotides read TGTGCCATCAGTGCTCTAGCGGGTTCTAACAATGAGCAGTTCTTC.

The V and J genes are TRBV20-1 and TRBJ2-7; possibly TRBD2 for D (6 bases). Per germline, CDR1 DFQATT and CDR2 SNEGSKA (reference sequence). CDR3 length: 13 amino acids. V lost 1 base, J lost 3 bases, and 10 bases lay in between. The CDR3 nucleotides read TGCAGTGCTAGAGGTAGCGGTTACTACGAGCAGTACTTC. This translates into CSARGSGYYEQYF.

CDR3 amino acids: CSVLTSGSPGELFF. The CDR3 nucleotides are TGCAGTGTTTTGACTAGCGGGTCGCCCGGGGAGCTGTTTTTT. V gene TRBV20-1 combines with J gene TRBJ2-2; TRBD2 matches 10 bases. Germline CDR1 and CDR2: DFQATT and SNEGSKA (reference sequence). The CDR3 totals 14 residues. V lost 7 bases and J lost 6; bases outside the gene matches: 8.

This clonotype appeared a few times. V and J are TRBV19 and TRBJ1-2, with D uncertain. CDR1 and CDR2 (germline): LNHDA, SQIVND (reference sequence). Between the trimmed V and J ends, which lost 5 bases and 5 bases, there was a span of 12 bases. The CDR3 contains 13 residues. CDR3 sequence reads: CASSRAEYYGYTF. CDR3 nucleotides: TGTGCCAGTAGTCGTGCCGAATATTATGGCTACACCTTC. The whole variable domain, filled in from reference TRBV19 and TRBJ1-2, reads DGGITQSPKYLFRKEGQNVTLSCEQNLNHDAMYWYRQDPGQGLRLIYYSQIVNDFQKGDIAEGYSVSREKKESFPLTVTSAQKNPTAFYLCASSRAEYYGYTFGSGTRLTVV.

This clonotype was observed at least ten times. The V gene is TRBV5-1, the J gene TRBJ2-5, with 10 bases that match TRBD1. Germline V lookup: CDR1 SGHRS, CDR2 YFSETQ. The trim removed 4 bases at V and 5 bases at J, leaving 8 bases unmatched. CDR3 length equals 15 residues. CDR3 in DNA: TGCGCCAGCAGCGACCGGGACAGGGGATATGAGACCCAGTACTTC. Translated: CASSDRDRGYETQYF.

This clonotype was counted between two and nine times. The gene calls are TRBV9 and TRBJ2-5; D is uncertain. Germline V CDR1 and CDR2: SGDLS, YYNGEE. This CDR3 has 15 residues. Trimming removed 4 bases at V and 5 bases at J, with 18 bases between. CDR3 amino acids: CASSPDSSYRETQYF. The CDR3, as DNA: TGTGCCAGCAGCCCAGACTCCAGTTACCGGGAGACCCAGTACTTC. The variable domain in full, with the rest retrieved from reference TRBV9 and TRBJ2-5, is DSGVTQTPKHLITATGQRVTLRCSPRSGDLSVYWYQQSLDQGLQFLIQYYNGEERAKGNILERFSAQQFPDLHSELNLSSLELGDSALYFCASSPDSSYRETQYFGPGTRLLVL.

This clonotype was recorded a few times. The chain has TRBV19 and TRBJ2-1; possible D gene TRBD2, 5 bases. The CDR3 runs to 15 residues. Between the trimmed V and J ends, which lost 1 base and 8 bases, there was a span of 15 bases. From germline, CDR1 is LNHDA and CDR2 SQIVND (reference sequence). The CDR3 sequence: CASSIAWVRRDEQFF. DNA for the CDR3: TGTGCCAGTAGTATAGCATGGGTGAGGCGGGATGAGCAGTTCTTC.

V usage is TRBV7-8 and J usage is TRBJ2-2; D gene unclear. The germline gives CDR1 SGHVS, CDR2 FQNEAQ. CDR3 length: 12 amino acids. With 7 bases removed from V and 3 bases from J, the gap between germline ends came to 6 bases. DNA for the CDR3: TGTGCCAGCACCTTTGACACCGGGGAGCTGTTTTTT. As protein: CASTFDTGELFF. Together with reference TRBV7-8 and TRBJ2-2, the CDR3 gives the full variable domain: GAGVSQSPRYKVAKRGQDVALRCDPISGHVSLFWYQQALGQGPEFLTYFQNEAQLDKSGLPSDRFFAERPEGSVSTLKIQRTQQEDSAVYLCASTFDTGELFFGEGSRLTVL.

Many counts were recorded for this clonotype. This chain joins TRBV6-2 or TRBV6-3 and TRBJ2-2; 10 nucleotides match TRBD2. This CDR3 comprises 19 residues. CDR1 and CDR2 (germline): MNHEY, SVGEGT. Losses at the gene ends were 2 bases for V and 3 bases for J; bases not matched to a gene: 12. The CDR3: CASSYQGTSEPLHTGELFF. In nucleotides, the CDR3 is TGTGCCAGCAGTTACCAGGGGACTAGCGAGCCTCTACACACCGGGGAGCTGTTTTTT.

This chain links TRBV9 with TRBJ2-5, with a possible D match to TRBD2 (6 bases). V lost 3 bases and J 5 bases, leaving 11 bases between the germline ends. The length of the CDR3 is 13 residues. Germline CDR1 SGDLS, CDR2 YYNGEE. The CDR3 DNA reads TGTGCCAGCAGCGGGGACTTTGGGGAGACCCAGTACTTC. Translating gives CASSGDFGETQYF.

This clonotype was counted at least ten times. The chain uses TRBV20-1 and TRBJ2-3, with 8 positions matching TRBD1. Germline V gene data show CDR1 as DFQATT and CDR2 as SNEGSKA (reference sequence). The CDR3 length is 17 residues. V shed 6 bases, J shed 3 bases, and the junction held 17 bases outside the gene matches. The CDR3 reads CSARTPGTGLSTDTQYF. Here the CDR3 DNA reads TGCAGTGCCAGAACTCCCGGGACAGGACTAAGTACAGATACGCAGTATTTT.

This clonotype has a handful of counts. The V gene is TRBV12-3 or TRBV12-4, the J gene TRBJ2-1; a weak D match, TRBD2 (5 bases). The CDR3 consists of 14 residues. V was pared by 5 bases and J by 5 bases, with 13 bases between. This CDR3 reads CASSPPGNNNEQFF. DNA for the CDR3: TGTGCCAGCAGTCCACCCGGGAACAACAATGAGCAGTTCTTC.

The chain recombines TRBV7-4 with TRBJ2-5, with a tentative D call TRBD2 (7 bases). V was trimmed by 6 bases and J by 7 bases, leaving 27 bases between them. Germline assignment: CDR1 SGHVT and CDR2 SQSDAQ. This CDR3 has 17 amino acids. The CDR3 spells CASSFPRGLVEGGTQYF. The CDR3, as DNA: TGTGCCAGCAGTTTCCCCCGAGGACTAGTGGAAGGGGGGACCCAGTACTTC.

This clonotype was detected ten times or more. This rearrangement joins TRBV2 to TRBJ2-5, with a possible D match to TRBD1 (6 bases). Germline loops: CDR1 SNHLY, CDR2 FYNNEI. V dropped 2 bases and J dropped 4 bases, with 8 bases sitting between them. This CDR3 has 13 amino acids. In DNA, the CDR3 is TGTGCCAGCAGTGAATGGGGGCCAGAGACCCAGTACTTC. This translates into CASSEWGPETQYF. Filled out from reference TRBV2 and TRBJ2-5, the complete variable domain reads EPEVTQTPSHQVTQMGQEVILRCVPISNHLYFYWYRQILGQKVEFLVSFYNNEISEKSEIFDDQFSVERPDGSNFTLKIRSTKLEDSAMYFCASSEWGPETQYFGPGTRLLVL.